This T cell receptor (beta chain) was obtained from a study of shared clonotypes between healthy human individuals. Overall study findings and caveats: Sharing of clonotypes among donors was expected to vary with sequencing depth. Naive CD4 clonotype sharing across four donors was approximately 5%.

CD4+ cells were split into CD45RA+ naive and CD45RA-negative memory subsets. Some clones are missing from TCRdb's copy, which holds only in-frame ones; the method was immunoSEQ multiplex PCR. Of roughly 2,300,000 clones in the sample, 85% to 95% were seen once. V shed 2 bases, J shed 2 bases, and the junction held 7 bases outside the gene matches. Germline CDR1 is SGDLS and CDR2 is YYNGEE. This CDR3 spans 16 amino acids. This clone was seen just once. As yet, its antigen is unknown. The source is a man aged 18 to 29 in good health. Some clones in this sample may be carry-over from other donors' samples. This chain connects TRBV9 to TRBJ2-3; 8 nucleotides match TRBD2. The sample was naive CD4+ T cells from PBMCs. Sample subset: CD45RA+ positively selected. CDR3 loop: CASSVSSGHSTDTQYF. CDR3 nucleotide sequence: TGTGCCAGCAGCGTCTCTAGCGGGCATTCCACAGATACGCAGTATTTT.